These 2 T cell receptor beta chains were all obtained from the same sample, sequenced in a study of shared clonotypes between healthy human individuals (dated by TCRdb to 2020 to 2021). Library preparation employed the immunoSEQ multiplex PCR assay. TCRdb holds this immuneACCESS table with in-frame rearrangements only. Some clones are missing; in checked studies, unresolved V genes explain under half, and the rest has no known cause. In this sample the table shows roughly 1,500,000 clones, approximately 98.5% of which occur a single time. Of the sample, 0.36% is held by the ten largest clones. Material: naive CD4+ T cells sorted from blood. The sample's cell subset or site label, in plain terms: CD45RA+ positively selected. The receptors shown here come from a man in his thirties or forties in good health.

This sequence joins TRBV5-1 and TRBJ2-1, with 7 bases that match TRBD2. J gave up 1 base and V 0 bases, and 7 bases lay outside the gene matches. The germline V gene encodes CDR1 SGHRS and CDR2 YFSETQ. This CDR3 is built from 17 residues. DNA for the CDR3: TGCGCCAGCAGCTTGGGGCTAGCGGATCTATCCTACAATGAGCAGTTCTTC. Translation: CASSLGLADLSYNEQFF. The full variable domain, its missing parts supplied by reference TRBV5-1 and TRBJ2-1, is KAGVTQTPRYLIKTRGQQVTLSCSPISGHRSVSWYQQTPGQGLQFLFEYFSETQRNKGNFPGRFSGRQFSNSRSEMNVSTLELGDSALYLCASSLGLADLSYNEQFFGPGTRLTVL.

For this clone: Germline is not matched at one junction end, which may reflect a read error. The chain combines TRBV7-7 with TRBJ2-2; 8 nucleotides match TRBD2. The germline CDR1 and CDR2 sequences are SSHAT and FNYEAQ (reference sequence). CDR3 length: 20 amino acids. CDR3 in DNA: TGTGCTAGCAGCCCTACTCTGATAGCGGGACTAAACAGCGGGACCGGGGAGCTGTTTTTT. This codes for CASSPTLIAGLNSGTGELFF.